The 21 T cell receptor beta chains below were found in one sample sequenced in a study of blood T cell repertoires in COVID-19. The data were produced by immunoSEQ multiplex PCR, yet TCRdb's version contains in-frame clones alone and is incomplete. The table has 200,000 to 300,000 clones, about 87% seen once. The sample taken for sequencing was PBMCs or T cells enriched from blood (not recorded which). These receptors all come from a woman aged 40 to 55 who had been exposed to COVID-19.

The chain combines TRBV29-1 with TRBJ1-1; tentative D call: TRBD1 (5 bases). In germline, CDR1 is SQVTM, CDR2 ANQGSEA. V lost 7 bases, J lost 4 bases, and 19 bases lay in between. The CDR3 has 14 residues. CDR3 bases: TGCAGCGCTGGATTCGGGGGGGTTGTCACTGAAGCTTTCTTT. This gives the protein CSAGFGGVVTEAFF. Drawing the rest from reference TRBV29-1 and TRBJ1-1, the complete variable domain is SAVISQKPSRDICQRGTSLTIQCQVDSQVTMMFWYRQQPGQSLTLIATANQGSEATYESGFVIDKFPISRPNLTFSTLTVSNMSPEDSSIYLCSAGFGGVVTEAFFGQGTRLTVV.

In its sample, this clone was seen many times. Other DNA sequences within the sample encode an identical CDR3. The J gene is TRBJ1-2, the V gene TRBV6-5; possible D gene TRBD1, 6 bases. With 2 bases removed from V and 0 bases from J, the gap between germline ends came to 10 bases. From germline, CDR1 is MNHEY and CDR2 SVGAGI. The CDR3 is made up of 15 amino acids. Written as DNA, the CDR3 is TGTGCCAGCAGTTACGGGGGGGGCACTAACTATGGCTACACCTTC. Its translation: CASSYGGGTNYGYTF.

This sequence joins TRBV18 and TRBJ1-5, with TRBD1 identical over 9 bases. CDR3 length equals 17 residues. CDR1 is KGHSH and CDR2 is LQKENI in the germline V gene. The J segment lost 4 bases and the V segment lost 6 bases, leaving 13 bases of the junction unmatched. Here the CDR3 DNA reads TGTGCCAGCTCTGCATGGTTACAGGGGGCGAGGAATCAGCCCCAGCATTTT. As protein: CASSAWLQGARNQPQHF.

This clone was counted once. The rearrangement links TRBV11-2 to TRBJ1-2, with TRBD1 matching 7 bases. Germline V gene lookup returns CDR1 SGHAT and CDR2 FQNNGV. V was clipped by 5 bases and J by 8 bases; unmatched bases: 5. The CDR3 runs to 12 residues. The CDR3 region is CASSHTGDGYTF. For the CDR3, the DNA is TGTGCCAGCAGCCACACAGGGGACGGCTACACCTTC.

This chain joins TRBV6-1 and TRBJ2-7; 12 bases map to TRBD1. J gave up 6 bases and V 3 bases, and 12 bases lay outside the gene matches. In germline, CDR1 is MNHNS, CDR2 SASEGT. The CDR3 spans 17 residues. Here the CDR3 reads CASSDTLAGTGGLEQYF. The CDR3 nucleotides read TGTGCCAGCAGTGACACTTTGGCCGGGACAGGGGGCCTCGAGCAGTACTTC.

This chain joins TRBV3-1 (or the pseudogene TRBV3-2) and TRBJ2-2; D may be TRBD2 (6 bases). Germline-derived CDR1 and CDR2 are LGHDT and YNNKEL (reference sequence). V lost 1 base, J lost 5 bases, and 14 bases lay in between. The CDR3 extends over 16 amino acids. The CDR3 region is CASSQGIGSGTGELFF. The DNA for the CDR3 is TGTGCCAGCAGCCAAGGCATTGGGAGCGGGACCGGGGAGCTGTTTTTT.

The chain is built from TRBV12-1 and TRBJ1-1; the table's D gene call, TRBD1, was not cross checked with the DNA. TRBV12-1 is tagged as a pseudogene. The CDR3 sequence is 16 residues long. The CDR3 DNA reads TGTGCCAGCAGCTTGGGACAGGGGGCATGTGACACTGAAGCTTTCTTT. The encoded protein is CASSLGQGACDTEAFF.

The chain is built from TRBV7-2 and TRBJ1-5; TRBD1 might be the D (6 bases). Germline lookup yields CDR1 SGHTA and CDR2 FQGNSA. This CDR3 comprises 15 residues. Deletions cut 4 bases from V and 2 bases from J, with 12 bases between. The CDR3 loop is CASSSTGFGNQPQHF. CDR3 DNA: TGTGCCAGCAGCTCGACAGGTTTCGGCAATCAGCCCCAGCATTTT.

This rearrangement joins TRBV19 to TRBJ1-1, with 7 bases fitting TRBD1. J lost 5 bases, V lost 7 bases, and 19 bases had no gene match. The CDR3 loop spans 17 amino acids. Germline assignment: CDR1 LNHDA and CDR2 SQIVND (reference sequence). The chain's CDR3 is CASILPGGFLRVTEAFF. The CDR3 DNA reads TGTGCCAGTATCCTCCCAGGGGGATTCCTACGGGTAACTGAAGCTTTCTTT.

This clone is a singleton in its sample. This chain joins TRBV10-3 and TRBJ1-2; TRBD1 matches 9 bases. The V gene end was trimmed by 6 bases and the J gene end by 6 bases; junction bases not matched to a gene: 8. Germline V gene data show CDR1 as ENHRY and CDR2 as SYGVKD. The CDR3 runs 14 residues. The CDR3 spells CAISGGQGADGYTF. In nucleotides, the CDR3 is TGTGCCATCAGCGGGGGACAGGGAGCGGATGGCTACACCTTC.

This chain joins TRBV27 and TRBJ1-2; D is possibly TRBD1 (6 bases). The CDR3 runs 13 residues. From germline, CDR1 is MNHEY and CDR2 SMNVEV (reference sequence). The V end was cut by 1 base, the J end by 9 bases, with 12 bases between. The CDR3 DNA reads as TGTGCCAGCAGTTTATTCTCGACAGGAAGCTACACCTTC. Translation: CASSLFSTGSYTF.

The chain combines TRBV13 with TRBJ2-7; D possibly corresponds to TRBD1 (5 bases). CDR3 length: 18 residues. V shed 2 bases and J shed 4 bases, with 24 bases lying between them. Per germline, CDR1 PRHDT and CDR2 FYEKMQ (reference sequence). CDR3: CASSLRPSLGRLFYEQYF. In DNA form, the CDR3 reads TGTGCCAGCAGCTTAAGGCCAAGTTTGGGGCGACTGTTTTACGAGCAGTACTTC.

In this sample, this clone turned up a few times. The chain couples TRBV5-4 to TRBJ2-1; 10 positions match TRBD2. This CDR3 has 17 residues. After removal of 3 bases from V and 5 bases from J, the junction contained 11 bases not matched to a gene. Germline V gene sequence: CDR1 SGHNT, CDR2 YYREEE (reference sequence). The CDR3 spells CASSSGLAITSHNEQFF. CDR3 nucleotides: TGTGCCAGCAGCTCGGGACTAGCGATCACGTCCCACAATGAGCAGTTCTTC.

The rearrangement uses TRBV6-5 and TRBJ2-1, with 7 bases fitting TRBD2. V lost 6 bases and J lost 7; bases outside the gene matches: 9. Germline assignment: CDR1 MNHEY and CDR2 SVGAGI. This CDR3 spans 14 amino acids. CDR3: CASRFQGGSNEQFF. In DNA, the CDR3 is TGTGCCAGCAGATTCCAGGGAGGGAGTAATGAGCAGTTCTTC.

The genes are TRBV24-1 and TRBJ2-1; 7 bases are shared with TRBD2. There are 15 residues in the CDR3. The junction had 4 bases not matched to a gene; V was cut back by 3 bases and J by 3 bases. In germline, CDR1 is KGHDR, CDR2 SFDVKD. For the CDR3, the DNA is TGTGCCACCAGTGATGTGCAGCGGGACTACAATGAGCAGTTCTTC. Amino acid sequence: CATSDVQRDYNEQFF.

J is TRBJ2-5 and V is TRBV25-1; 7 bases are a match to TRBD1. CDR1 and CDR2 from the germline V gene are MGHDK and SYGVNS. V was pared by 6 bases and J by 2 bases, with 3 bases of the junction left unmatched. CDR3 size: 13 residues. The CDR3 coding sequence is TGTGCCAGCAGGTTGGACAGGCAAGAGACCCAGTACTTC. This codes for CASRLDRQETQYF.

The gene calls are TRBV6-5 and TRBJ1-2; 9 nucleotides align to TRBD1. Losses at the gene ends were 7 bases for V and 3 bases for J; bases not matched to a gene: 9. The CDR3 runs to 15 residues. Germline lookup yields CDR1 MNHEY and CDR2 SVGAGI. CDR3 DNA sequence: TGTGCCAGCAATCCCCGGGGACAGGGCTACTATGGCTACACCTTC. It encodes CASNPRGQGYYGYTF.

Only one count was recorded for this clone. This chain joins TRBV7-2 and TRBJ1-2; possibly TRBD1 for D (5 bases). V was clipped by 3 bases and J by 5 bases, with 19 bases between them. Germline V CDR1 and CDR2: SGHTA, FQGNSA. The CDR3 totals 16 residues. Written as DNA, the CDR3 is TGTGCCAGCAGCTTGGGGGGGACGACCAGAAGGTATGGCTACACCTTC. The encoded protein is CASSLGGTTRRYGYTF.

The chain carries TRBV5-1 and TRBJ1-2; D perhaps matches TRBD1 (6 bases). V shed 4 bases and J shed 0 bases, with 10 bases lying between them. The CDR3 consists of 14 residues. Germline V CDR1 and CDR2: SGHRS, YFSETQ. The CDR3 region is CASSVGQPNYGYTF. The CDR3 DNA reads TGCGCCAGCAGCGTAGGACAGCCTAACTATGGCTACACCTTC.

This chain links TRBV11-3 with TRBJ1-1, with unresolved D. V lost 2 bases, J lost 5 bases, and 12 bases lay in between. Germline lookup yields CDR1 SGHNT and CDR2 YENEEA. The CDR3 extends over 14 amino acids. As DNA, the CDR3 is TGTGCCAGCAGCTTAAGAGAGTTTGTGACTGAAGCTTTCTTT. This translates into CASSLREFVTEAFF.

The rearrangement uses TRBV7-9 and TRBJ2-1; 9 bases agree with TRBD2. This CDR3 region has 17 residues. With 1 base clipped from V and 3 bases from J, the junction kept 7 bases outside the gene matches. Germline CDR1 is SEHNR and CDR2 is FQNEAQ (reference sequence). The CDR3 coding sequence is TGTGCCAGCAGCTTAGTGGGCGGGAGGGCGATCTACAATGAGCAGTTCTTC. This gives the protein CASSLVGGRAIYNEQFF.